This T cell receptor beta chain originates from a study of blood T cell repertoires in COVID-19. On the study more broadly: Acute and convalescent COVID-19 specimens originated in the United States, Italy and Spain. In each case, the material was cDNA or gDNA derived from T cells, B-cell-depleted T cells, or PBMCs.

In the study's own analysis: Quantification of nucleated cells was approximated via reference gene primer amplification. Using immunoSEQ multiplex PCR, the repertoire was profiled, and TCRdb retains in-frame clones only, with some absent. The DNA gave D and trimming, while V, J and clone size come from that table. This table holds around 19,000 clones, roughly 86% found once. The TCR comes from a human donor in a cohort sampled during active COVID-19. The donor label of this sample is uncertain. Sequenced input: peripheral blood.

This CDR3 is CASSMGLASGANVLTF. As DNA, the CDR3 is TGTGCCAGTAGTATGGGACTAGCCTCTGGGGCCAACGTCCTGACTTTC. The gene calls are TRBV19 and TRBJ2-6, with TRBD2 identical over 9 bases. The germline gives CDR1 LNHDA, CDR2 SQIVND (reference sequence). Unmatched junction bases numbered 0, after V lost 3 bases and J lost 0 bases. The CDR3 has 16 residues.